The T cell receptor beta chain described here comes from a study of T cell responses to AZD1222 COVID-19 vaccine. V gave up 0 bases and J gave up 13 bases, with 11 bases separating them. This CDR3 contains 13 residues. Germline assignment: CDR1 SGHNT and CDR2 YYREEE (reference sequence). Generated by immunoSEQ multiplex PCR, the TCRdb table keeps only in-frame clones and is missing some. This sample has 100,000 to 150,000 clones; about 87% occur once, and the top ten carry roughly 4.4%. The receptor's source is an adult in good health. The chain combines TRBV5-4 with TRBJ1-6; D is undetermined. Here the sequenced sample was peripheral blood, taken on day 0 of AZD1222 vaccination. CDR3 loop: CASSLAVWAPLHF. DNA of the CDR3: TGTGCCAGCAGCTTGGCAGTCTGGGCGCCCCTCCACTTT.